This is a list of T cell receptor beta chains from one sample in a study of blood T cell repertoires in COVID-19. Here immunoSEQ multiplex PCR was the method, and the copy in TCRdb shows in-frame clones only, minus some. Here the sample spans about 35,000 clones, about 80% being singletons. Sequencing was performed on peripheral blood. These receptors originate from a man in his forties or fifties with acute or convalescent COVID-19. CDR3s include the opening cysteine and the closing phenylalanine or tryptophan. D genes are given only for firm matches. Clone size is shown for a subset of rows, as once, few, many or a class of expanded clone.

clone size	V gene	D gene	J gene	CDR3 DNA	CDR3 protein
-	TRBV5-1	TRBD1	TRBJ2-7	TGCGCCAGCAGCTTGGGTGGGACAGGGGTCTACGAGCAGTACTTC	CASSLGGTGVYEQYF
few	TRBV5-1	TRBD1	TRBJ1-2	TGCGCCAGCAGCTTGGGGGGACAGGCGTCCTCTTATGGCTACACCTTC	CASSLGGQASSYGYTF
-	TRBV11-2	TRBD1	TRBJ1-4	TGTGCCAGCAGCTCCCGACAGGGGGCTGAAAAACTGTTTTTT	CASSSRQGAEKLFF
few	TRBV5-1	TRBD1	TRBJ2-7	TGCGCCAGCAGCCGGACAGGGTCCTACGAGCAGTACTTC	CASSRTGSYEQYF
-	TRBV5-5	-	TRBJ2-1	TGTGCCAGCAGCTTGGTGGCAGGAAGGGGCAATGAGCAGTTCTTC	CASSLVAGRGNEQFF
-	TRBV7-9	TRBD2	TRBJ2-1	TGTGCCAGCAGCCCGCGGCGACTAGCGGGCAACGAGCAGTTCTTC	CASSPRRLAGNEQFF
-	TRBV28	TRBD2	TRBJ2-7	TGTGCCAGCAGTCTCCCTAGCGGGAGGGTGGCACGCTTC	CASSLPSGRVARF
-	TRBV2	-	TRBJ2-3	TGTGCCAGCACCCCCCTCGGCAGGCCAGATACGCAGTATTTT	CASTPLGRPDTQYF
-	TRBV3-1/TRBV3-2	-	TRBJ1-1	TGTGCCAGCAGCCAAGAGACTAATGGAGCTTTCTTT	CASSQETNGAFF
-	TRBV5-1	-	TRBJ1-2	TGCGCCAGCAGCACGGGGGGCAACTATGGCTACACCTTC	CASSTGGNYGYTF
-	TRBV7-6	-	TRBJ2-3	TGTGCCAGCAGCTTAGTTAGGTCTAGAGATACGCAGTATTTT	CASSLVRSRDTQYF
-	TRBV4-1	-	TRBJ1-5	TGCGCCAGCAGCCAAGATCGGAGTCAGAATCAGCCCCAGCATTTT	CASSQDRSQNQPQHF
-	TRBV7-2	-	TRBJ1-4	TGTGCCAGCAGCCCCCGGGAGGGGATGAATGAAAAACTGTTTTTT	CASSPREGMNEKLFF
-	TRBV6-5	TRBD1	TRBJ1-1	TGTGCCAGCAGTTTTTCTCGGACAGGGGAACCTTTCTTT	CASSFSRTGEPFF
-	TRBV7-2	-	TRBJ2-7	TGTGCCAGCAGCTTAGCCGGTTCGAGCTCCTACGAGCAGTACTTC	CASSLAGSSSYEQYF
once	TRBV14	TRBD2	TRBJ2-1	TGTGCCAGCAGCCAAGAGTTAGCGGGGAACTACAATGAGCAGTTCTTC	CASSQELAGNYNEQFF
-	TRBV7-8	TRBD2	TRBJ2-7	TGTGCCAGCAGCTTAGAAACTAGCGGGGTACACGAGCAGTACTTC	CASSLETSGVHEQYF
once	TRBV7-8	-	TRBJ2-5	TGTGCCAGCAGCGCCACTACGGGAGTAGGCGAGACCCAGTACTTC	CASSATTGVGETQYF
-	TRBV14	TRBD1	TRBJ2-6	TGTGCCAGCAGCCAGGGGGACAGGTACGGAGACTCTGGGGCCAACGTCCTGACTTTC	CASSQGDRYGDSGANVLTF
-	TRBV24-1	TRBD1	TRBJ2-7	TGTGCCACCAGTGAAACGGGGACAGGGGGCAACGGCGAGCAGTACTTC	CATSETGTGGNGEQYF